This TCR beta chain came from a study of blood T cell repertoires in COVID-19. Participant ages covered about 18 to 95 years across about 25 US areas. Cohorts were assigned according to the clinical history that participants reported. Original handling: Researchers report that nucleated cell counts were estimated from reference gene primer amplification. Profiling relied on immunoSEQ multiplex PCR, and the TCRdb table lists in-frame clones only, not all of them. Clone size and the V and J calls come from that table; the DNA yielded D and trimming. The sample has about 180,000 clones; over 75% are singletons. The sequencing input was PBMCs or T cells enriched from blood (not recorded which). This receptor was identified in a woman aged 40 to 50 with acute COVID-19.

The CDR3: CASKDRGYQPQHF. The CDR3 DNA reads as TGTGCCAGTAAGGACAGGGGTTATCAGCCCCAGCATTTT. The chain couples TRBV19 to TRBJ1-5; 9 bases are shared with TRBD1. Looked up from germline, CDR1 is LNHDA and CDR2 is SQIVND (reference sequence). CDR3 length: 13 residues. V lost 7 bases to trimming and J lost 5 bases; unmatched junction nucleotides: 3.